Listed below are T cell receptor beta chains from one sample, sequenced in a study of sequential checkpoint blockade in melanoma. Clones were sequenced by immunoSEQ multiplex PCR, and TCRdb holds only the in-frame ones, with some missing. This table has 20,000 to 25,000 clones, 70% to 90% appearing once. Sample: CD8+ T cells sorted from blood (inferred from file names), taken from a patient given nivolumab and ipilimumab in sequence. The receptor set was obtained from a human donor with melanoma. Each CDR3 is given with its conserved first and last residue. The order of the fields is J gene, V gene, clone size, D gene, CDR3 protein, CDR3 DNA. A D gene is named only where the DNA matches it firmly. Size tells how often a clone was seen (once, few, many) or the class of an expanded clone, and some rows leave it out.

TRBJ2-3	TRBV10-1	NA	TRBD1	CASSAGQGLPTDTQYF	TGCGCCAGCAGCGCCGGACAGGGGCTACCCACAGATACGCAGTATTTT
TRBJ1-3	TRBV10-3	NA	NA	CAISESTRGGNTIYF	TGTGCCATCAGTGAATCAACAAGGGGGGGAAACACCATATATTTT
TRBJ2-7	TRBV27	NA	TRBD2	CASSSTLAGGPGEQYF	TGTGCCAGCAGTTCTACTTTAGCGGGAGGGCCGGGGGAGCAGTACTTC
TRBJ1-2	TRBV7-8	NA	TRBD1	CASSLGDRGTINYGYTF	TGTGCCAGCAGCTTAGGGGACAGGGGGACTATTAACTATGGCTACACCTTC
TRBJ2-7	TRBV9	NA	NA	CASSVADSLAYEQYF	TGTGCCAGCAGCGTAGCGGACAGCCTAGCCTACGAGCAGTACTTC
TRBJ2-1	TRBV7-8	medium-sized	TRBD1	CASSPGTVSSYNEQFF	TGTGCCAGCAGCCCCGGGACAGTTAGCTCCTACAATGAGCAGTTCTTC
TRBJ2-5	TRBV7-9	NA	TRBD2	CASSLAHPGGTFETQYF	TGTGCCAGCAGCTTAGCGCACCCGGGGGGGACTTTTGAGACCCAGTACTTC
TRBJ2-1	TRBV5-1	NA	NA	CASSSFRESYNEQFF	TGCGCCAGCAGTAGTTTTCGGGAGTCCTACAATGAGCAGTTCTTC
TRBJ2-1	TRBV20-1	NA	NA	CSARVYNEQFF	TGCAGTGCGCGGGTTTACAATGAGCAGTTCTTC
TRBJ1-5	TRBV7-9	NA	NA	CASSGASRIQPQHF	TGTGCCAGCAGCGGGGCCTCGAGGATTCAGCCCCAGCATTTT